A selection of T cell receptor beta chains follows, all from one sample in a study of blood T cell repertoires in COVID-19. Produced via immunoSEQ multiplex PCR; TCRdb's table is partial and in-frame only. This sample has approximately 120,000 clones; 84% occur once, and the top ten carry 6.6%. The sequenced material came from peripheral blood. These TCRs come from a woman in her forties or fifties with acute or convalescent COVID-19. CDR3s include the opening cysteine and the closing phenylalanine or tryptophan. The order of the fields is clone size, V gene, D gene, J gene, CDR3 protein, CDR3 DNA. The D gene is left open where the match is weak. Rows give clone size only sometimes, using once, few, many, or a class for an expanded clone.

-	TRBV5-4	-	TRBJ2-7	CASSLAGTYEQYF	TGTGCCAGCAGCTTGGCAGGGACCTACGAGCAGTACTTC
-	TRBV28	TRBD1	TRBJ1-1	CASSAPGGSMIGAFF	TGTGCCAGCAGTGCCCCAGGGGGATCTATGATCGGGGCTTTCTTT
-	TRBV18	-	TRBJ1-2	CASSPLGRPPANYGYTF	TGTGCCAGCTCACCGCTCGGGAGGCCTCCAGCTAACTATGGCTACACCTTC
few	TRBV11-3	-	TRBJ2-1	CASSLAGTQFYNEQFF	TGTGCCAGCAGCTTAGCCGGGACACAGTTCTACAATGAGCAGTTCTTC
-	TRBV19	-	TRBJ1-4	CASISWGAGHEKLFF	TGTGCCAGTATCTCCTGGGGCGCGGGGCATGAAAAACTGTTTTTT
-	TRBV6-5	TRBD2	TRBJ2-3	CASSPGTSKTDTQYF	TGTGCCAGCAGCCCCGGGACTAGTAAGACAGATACGCAGTATTTT
-	TRBV10-2	-	TRBJ1-1	CASSEWYRKNTEAFF	TGCGCCAGCAGTGAGTGGTACAGGAAGAACACTGAAGCTTTCTTT
-	TRBV2	-	TRBJ1-2	CASSPQDYGYTF	TGTGCCAGCAGTCCTCAGGACTATGGCTACACCTTC
-	TRBV13	-	TRBJ2-5	CASSLTTVQETQYF	TGTGCCAGCAGCTTAACGACTGTACAAGAGACCCAGTACTTC
-	TRBV28	TRBD1	TRBJ1-2	CASRSTGRPFQGGYTF	TGTGCCAGCAGGTCGACAGGGCGCCCATTTCAAGGAGGCTACACCTTC